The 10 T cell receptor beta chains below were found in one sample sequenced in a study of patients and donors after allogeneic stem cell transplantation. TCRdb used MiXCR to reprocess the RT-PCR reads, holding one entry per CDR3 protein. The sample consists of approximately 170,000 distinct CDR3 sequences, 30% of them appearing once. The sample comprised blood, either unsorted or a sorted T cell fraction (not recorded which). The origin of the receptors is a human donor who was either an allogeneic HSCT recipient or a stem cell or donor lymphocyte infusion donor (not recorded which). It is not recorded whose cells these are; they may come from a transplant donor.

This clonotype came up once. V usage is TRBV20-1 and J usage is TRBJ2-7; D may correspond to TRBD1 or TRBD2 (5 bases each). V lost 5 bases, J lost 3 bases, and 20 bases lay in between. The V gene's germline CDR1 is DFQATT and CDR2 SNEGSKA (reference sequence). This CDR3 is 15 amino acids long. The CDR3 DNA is TGCAGTGCTCCTCGCATACCGGGACCGAGCTACGAGCAGTACTTC. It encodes CSAPRIPGPSYEQYF.

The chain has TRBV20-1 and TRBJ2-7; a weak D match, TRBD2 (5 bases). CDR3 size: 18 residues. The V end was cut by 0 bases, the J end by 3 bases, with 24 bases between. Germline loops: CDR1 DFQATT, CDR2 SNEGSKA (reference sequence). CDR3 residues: CSARDLPAGLANVYEQYF. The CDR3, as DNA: TGCAGTGCTAGAGATCTTCCCGCCGGGCTAGCTAACGTCTACGAGCAGTACTTC.

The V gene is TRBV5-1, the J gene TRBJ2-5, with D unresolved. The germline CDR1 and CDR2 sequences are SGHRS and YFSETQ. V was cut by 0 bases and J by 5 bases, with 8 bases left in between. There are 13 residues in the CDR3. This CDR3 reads CASSLDSPETQYF. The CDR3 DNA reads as TGCGCCAGCAGCTTGGACAGTCCCGAGACCCAGTACTTC. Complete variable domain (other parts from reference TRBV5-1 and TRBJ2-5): KAGVTQTPRYLIKTRGQQVTLSCSPISGHRSVSWYQQTPGQGLQFLFEYFSETQRNKGNFPGRFSGRQFSNSRSEMNVSTLELGDSALYLCASSLDSPETQYFGPGTRLLVL.

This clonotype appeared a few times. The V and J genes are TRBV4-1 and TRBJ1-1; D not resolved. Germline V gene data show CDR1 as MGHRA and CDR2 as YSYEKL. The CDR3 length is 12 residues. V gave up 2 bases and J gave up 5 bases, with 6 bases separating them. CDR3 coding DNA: TGCGCCAGCAGCCAATCGGGAACTGAAGCTTTCTTT. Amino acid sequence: CASSQSGTEAFF.

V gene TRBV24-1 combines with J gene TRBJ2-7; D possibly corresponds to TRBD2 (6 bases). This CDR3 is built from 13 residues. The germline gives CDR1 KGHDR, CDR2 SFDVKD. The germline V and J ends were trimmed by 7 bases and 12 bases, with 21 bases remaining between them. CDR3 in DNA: TGTGCCACCAGCCATAGGTACGGGATAGCGGCGTACTTC. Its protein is CATSHRYGIAAYF.

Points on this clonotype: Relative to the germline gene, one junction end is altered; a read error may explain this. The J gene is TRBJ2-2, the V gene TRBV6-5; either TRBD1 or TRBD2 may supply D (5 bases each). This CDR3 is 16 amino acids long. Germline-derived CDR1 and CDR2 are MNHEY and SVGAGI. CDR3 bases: TGTGCCAGCAGTTACGATCTGTGGCAGGGAACCGGGGAGCTGTGTTTT. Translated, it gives CASSYDLWQGTGELCF.

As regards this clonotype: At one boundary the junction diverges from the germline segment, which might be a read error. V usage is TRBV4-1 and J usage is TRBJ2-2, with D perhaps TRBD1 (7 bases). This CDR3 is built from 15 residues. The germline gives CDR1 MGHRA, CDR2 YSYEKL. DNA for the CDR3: TGCGCCAGCAGCCAAGCGACAGGGATGGCCCGGGAGCTGTTTTTC. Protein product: CASSQATGMARELFF.

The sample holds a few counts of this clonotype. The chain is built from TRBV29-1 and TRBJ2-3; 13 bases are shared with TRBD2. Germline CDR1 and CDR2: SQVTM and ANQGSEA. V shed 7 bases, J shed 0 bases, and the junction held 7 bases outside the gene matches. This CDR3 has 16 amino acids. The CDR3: CSATGTSGTSTDTQYF. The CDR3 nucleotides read TGCAGCGCCACGGGGACTAGCGGGACTAGCACAGATACGCAGTATTTT.

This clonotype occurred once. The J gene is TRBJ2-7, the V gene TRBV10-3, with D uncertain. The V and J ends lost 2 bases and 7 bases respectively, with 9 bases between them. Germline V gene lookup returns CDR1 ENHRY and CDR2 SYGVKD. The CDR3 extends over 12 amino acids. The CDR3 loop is CAISEGFWEQYF. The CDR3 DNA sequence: TGTGCCATCAGTGAGGGTTTTTGGGAGCAGTACTTC.

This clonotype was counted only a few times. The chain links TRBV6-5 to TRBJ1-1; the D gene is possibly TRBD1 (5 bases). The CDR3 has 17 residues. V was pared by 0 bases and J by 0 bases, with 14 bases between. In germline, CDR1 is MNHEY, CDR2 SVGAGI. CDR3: CASSYSWAGLLNTEAFF. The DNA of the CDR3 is TGTGCCAGCAGTTACTCATGGGCAGGGTTGCTGAACACTGAAGCTTTCTTT.